These 26 T cell receptor beta chains share one sample of origin, sequenced in a study of blood T cell repertoires in COVID-19. The assay was immunoSEQ multiplex PCR, and TCRdb's table has in-frame clones only and misses some. The table records about 120,000 clones, 75% to 90% of them present only once. The sequenced material came from peripheral blood. The receptors here all came from a human donor with acute or convalescent COVID-19. The donor label of this sample is uncertain.

The J gene is TRBJ1-5, the V gene TRBV27; tentative D call: TRBD1 (5 bases). Germline-derived CDR1 and CDR2 are MNHEY and SMNVEV (reference sequence). The V and J ends lost 3 bases and 3 bases respectively, with 6 bases between them. This CDR3 is 13 amino acids long. The CDR3 DNA follows: TGTGCCAGCAGTTTCAGGGACAATCAGCCCCAGCATTTT. Its protein is CASSFRDNQPQHF.

V and J are TRBV7-8 and TRBJ2-2, with TRBD2 identical over 12 bases. Trimming removed 4 bases from V and 7 bases from J; junction bases left unmatched: 4. CDR1 SGHVS and CDR2 FQNEAQ come from the germline V gene. The CDR3 loop spans 15 amino acids. For the CDR3, the DNA is TGTGCCAGCAGCTCCCTAGCGGGGGGGATCGGGGAGCTGTTTTTT. Translating gives CASSSLAGGIGELFF.

The chain links TRBV18 to TRBJ2-5, with D perhaps TRBD1 (6 bases). V lost 3 bases and J 2 bases, leaving 13 bases between the germline ends. The CDR3 sequence is 15 residues long. Germline V gives CDR1 KGHSH, CDR2 LQKENI. This chain's CDR3 is CASSPGTNKQETQYF. The CDR3 region has the DNA TGTGCCAGCTCACCCGGGACAAATAAGCAAGAGACCCAGTACTTC.

In nucleotides, the CDR3 is TGTGCCAGTAGTCCCGGTCAGGGACAGCTAAACACAGATACGCAGTATTTT. Translating it yields CASSPGQGQLNTDTQYF. V usage is TRBV19 and J usage is TRBJ2-3; 7 nucleotides match TRBD1. CDR1 and CDR2 (germline): LNHDA, SQIVND (reference sequence). Trimming took 5 bases from V and 2 from J; bases not matched to a gene: 13. This CDR3 is 17 amino acids long.

CDR3 residues: CAWSVLGSHTEAFF. CDR3 in DNA: TGTGCCTGGAGTGTACTGGGCTCACACACTGAAGCTTTCTTT. The V call is TRBV30, the J call TRBJ1-1; D is uncertain. Germline CDR1 is GTSNPN and CDR2 is SVGIG (reference sequence). The CDR3 length is 14 residues. Trimming took off 0 bases at V and 3 bases at J, with 11 bases between the two ends.

The chain couples TRBV7-2 to TRBJ1-1; possibly TRBD1 for D (5 bases). The CDR3 runs to 15 residues. Per the germline V gene, CDR1 is SGHTA and CDR2 is FQGNSA. Trimming cost V 5 bases and J 4 bases, with 17 bases left between them. This CDR3 is CASSPQQDRATEAFF. The CDR3 DNA follows: TGTGCCAGCAGCCCCCAACAGGACCGGGCCACTGAAGCTTTCTTT. Variable domain in full (rest from reference TRBV7-2 and TRBJ1-1): GAGVSQSPSNKVTEKGKDVELRCDPISGHTALYWYRQSLGQGLEFLIYFQGNSAPDKSGLPSDRFSAERTGGSVSTLTIQRTQQEDSAVYLCASSPQQDRATEAFFGQGTRLTVV.

This clone has a single count. The gene calls are TRBV7-9 and TRBJ1-2; TRBD1 aligns across 7 bases. J gave up 2 bases and V 5 bases, and 5 bases lay outside the gene matches. CDR3 length equals 14 residues. Germline CDR1 and CDR2: SEHNR and FQNEAQ (reference sequence). CDR3 in amino acids: CASSLTGANYGYTF. The CDR3 DNA follows: TGTGCCAGCAGCCTAACAGGGGCAAACTATGGCTACACCTTC.

The chain links TRBV6-2 or TRBV6-3 to TRBJ2-5; D is perhaps TRBD2 (7 bases). The length of the CDR3 is 14 residues. From germline, CDR1 is MNHEY and CDR2 SVGEGT. The V and J ends lost 2 bases and 4 bases respectively, with 11 bases between them. The CDR3 region has the DNA TGTGCCAGCAGTTACCGGGGGGCTAGAGAGACCCAGTACTTC. The encoded protein is CASSYRGARETQYF.

J is TRBJ2-1 and V is TRBV24-1, with a tentative D call TRBD2 (6 bases). This CDR3 has 11 amino acids. Germline assignment: CDR1 KGHDR and CDR2 SFDVKD. Trimming left V 4 bases short and J 15 bases short, with 12 bases between. In nucleotides, the CDR3 is TGTGCCACCAGTGAGTTAGGGGACTGGTTCTTC. This codes for CATSELGDWFF.

The CDR3 sequence is CAISAIFTGSTGNTIYF. The CDR3 DNA is TGTGCCATCAGTGCAATTTTCACCGGGTCTACTGGAAACACCATATATTTT. V usage is TRBV10-3 and J usage is TRBJ1-3; D unresolved. Trimming took off 4 bases at V and 2 bases at J, with 18 bases between the two ends. The CDR3 totals 17 residues. Germline V CDR1 and CDR2: ENHRY, SYGVKD.

The J gene is TRBJ2-7, the V gene TRBV15; D gene uncertain. CDR3 length equals 14 residues. Per the germline V gene, CDR1 is LNHNV and CDR2 is YYDKDF (reference sequence). V lost 5 bases and J 2 bases, leaving 13 bases between the germline ends. The CDR3 loop is CATSRGESTYEQYF. CDR3 sequence (DNA): TGTGCCACCAGCCGCGGCGAATCAACCTACGAGCAGTACTTC.

The rearrangement joins TRBV28 to TRBJ1-6; 7 bases agree with TRBD1. Looked up from germline, CDR1 is MDHEN and CDR2 is SYDVKM. The CDR3 runs 15 residues. V was clipped by 4 bases and J by 10 bases; unmatched bases: 10. The CDR3 region has the DNA TGTGCCAGCAGTTCTCCGACAGGGTCGGGGTCACCCCTCCACTTT. Protein: CASSSPTGSGSPLHF.

This chain uses TRBV7-2 with TRBJ2-3; the match to TRBD2 covers 9 bases. The V and J ends lost 1 base and 6 bases, in that order; junction bases with no gene match: 8. Germline CDR1 SGHTA, CDR2 FQGNSA. The CDR3 is made up of 16 amino acids. CDR3 nucleotides: TGTGCCAGCAGCTTAGTGGGCGGGAGGGGTGCGGATACGCAGTATTTT. Translation gives CASSLVGGRGADTQYF.

This clone was found a few times. This chain links TRBV5-1 with TRBJ1-2, with a weak D call TRBD1 (5 bases). Germline V lookup: CDR1 SGHRS, CDR2 YFSETQ. The V and J ends lost 3 bases and 2 bases respectively, with 11 bases between them. The CDR3 is 14 residues long. The chain's CDR3 is CASSSQGTNYGYTF. DNA of the CDR3: TGCGCCAGCAGCTCCCAGGGAACGAACTATGGCTACACCTTC. Combining the CDR3 with reference TRBV5-1 and TRBJ1-2 gives the whole variable domain KAGVTQTPRYLIKTRGQQVTLSCSPISGHRSVSWYQQTPGQGLQFLFEYFSETQRNKGNFPGRFSGRQFSNSRSEMNVSTLELGDSALYLCASSSQGTNYGYTFGSGTRLTVV.

The rearrangement links TRBV27 to TRBJ1-2; no clear D. Germline values: CDR1 MNHEY, CDR2 SMNVEV (reference sequence). V was clipped by 3 bases and J by 13 bases, with 18 bases between them. The CDR3 contains 13 residues. As DNA, the CDR3 is TGTGCCAGCAGTTTCAACGGGCAGAGCGGGTTCACCTTC. This gives the protein CASSFNGQSGFTF.

There are a few counts of this clone. In DNA, the CDR3 is TGTGCCTGGAGCCCACAGGGGGGAGAAAAACTGTTTTTT. Residues: CAWSPQGGEKLFF. The chain recombines TRBV30 with TRBJ1-4, with TRBD1 identical over 8 bases. Looked up from germline, CDR1 is GTSNPN and CDR2 is SVGIG (reference sequence). V dropped 3 bases and J dropped 8; count of bases not matched to a gene: 5. The CDR3 contains 13 residues. Full variable domain (outside the CDR3, taken from reference TRBV30 and TRBJ1-4): SQTIHQWPATLVQPVGSPLSLECTVEGTSNPNLYWYRQAAGRGLQLLFYSVGIGQISSEVPQNLSASRPQDRQFILSSKKLLLSDSGFYLCAWSPQGGEKLFFGSGTQLSVL.

As concerns this clone: An end of the junction does not agree with germline; a read error may underlie this. This chain links TRBV29-1 with TRBJ2-1; D is unresolved. CDR3 length: 13 residues. Germline CDR1 is SQVTM and CDR2 is ANQGSEA. This chain's CDR3 is CSVEVTRYDEQFF. In DNA, the CDR3 is TGCAGCGTTGAGGTTACGCGCTACGATGAGCAGTTCTTC.

The chain is built from TRBV29-1 and TRBJ1-6, with a tentative D call TRBD1 (6 bases). The ends were cut back, 5 bases at V and 0 bases at J, with 14 bases in the middle. CDR3 length equals 16 residues. CDR1 is SQVTM, CDR2 ANQGSEA, per germline. The CDR3: CSVSKTGSSYNSPLHF. The DNA for the CDR3 is TGCAGCGTTTCTAAGACAGGTAGCTCCTATAATTCACCCCTCCACTTT.

J is TRBJ1-4 and V is TRBV9; 8 positions agree with TRBD1. Germline CDR1 reads SGDLS; CDR2 reads YYNGEE. The CDR3 contains 15 residues. Trimming took 4 bases from V and 8 from J; bases not matched to a gene: 10. CDR3 nucleotides: TGTGCCAGCAGCCCCTCGGACAGGGCTCCGGAAAAACTGTTTTTT. Residues: CASSPSDRAPEKLFF. Combining the CDR3 with reference TRBV9 and TRBJ1-4 gives the whole variable domain DSGVTQTPKHLITATGQRVTLRCSPRSGDLSVYWYQQSLDQGLQFLIQYYNGEERAKGNILERFSAQQFPDLHSELNLSSLELGDSALYFCASSPSDRAPEKLFFGSGTQLSVL.

The CDR3 DNA sequence: TGTGCCAGCTCACCACCGCAAGGACAGGACGGAAACACCATATATTTT. It encodes CASSPPQGQDGNTIYF. This chain connects TRBV18 to TRBJ1-3; 7 positions agree with TRBD1. The CDR3 is made up of 16 amino acids. With 0 bases clipped from V and 4 bases from J, the junction kept 6 bases outside the gene matches. CDR1 is KGHSH and CDR2 is LQKENI in the germline V gene.

The CDR3 sequence is CASSLMDTQYF. CDR3 coding DNA: TGTGCCAGCAGCCTAATGGATACGCAGTATTTT. This chain uses TRBV6-2 or TRBV6-3 with TRBJ2-3; D gene uncertain. V lost 6 bases, J lost 6 bases, and 7 bases lay in between. There are 11 residues in the CDR3. Germline V gene lookup returns CDR1 MNHEY and CDR2 SVGEGT.

This chain joins TRBV12-3 or TRBV12-4 and TRBJ1-1; 7 nucleotides agree with TRBD1. The CDR3 has 13 amino acids. J lost 5 bases, V lost 4 bases, and 4 bases had no gene match. For the CDR3, the DNA is TGTGCCAGCAGTTATACAGGGGTAACTGAAGCTTTCTTT. Amino acid sequence: CASSYTGVTEAFF.

The rearrangement uses TRBV13 and TRBJ1-1; the match to TRBD1 covers 10 bases. Per the germline V gene, CDR1 is PRHDT and CDR2 is FYEKMQ (reference sequence). The CDR3 is 14 residues long. Trimming took 5 bases from V and 11 from J; bases not matched to a gene: 11. The CDR3 DNA follows: TGTGCCAGCAGCCCCGGACAGGGGGTGGGGTTCGCTTTCTTT. Protein sequence: CASSPGQGVGFAFF.

The J gene is TRBJ2-1, the V gene TRBV9, with unresolved D. CDR1 is SGDLS, CDR2 YYNGEE, per germline. The ends were cut back, 5 bases at V and 0 bases at J, with 12 bases in the middle. The CDR3 is 15 residues long. CDR3 nucleotide sequence: TGTGCCAGCAGTCAAGGCCGGAGCTCCTACAATGAGCAGTTCTTC. As protein: CASSQGRSSYNEQFF.

The chain has TRBV2 and TRBJ2-2; 7 bases are a match to TRBD1. Looked up from germline, CDR1 is SNHLY and CDR2 is FYNNEI. After removal of 3 bases from V and 4 bases from J, the junction contained 5 bases not matched to a gene. The CDR3 has 15 residues. The CDR3: CASSDRGLGTGELFF. CDR3 sequence (DNA): TGTGCCAGCAGTGATAGGGGGCTGGGCACCGGGGAGCTGTTTTTT.

The V call is TRBV5-4, the J call TRBJ2-3; a possible D gene is TRBD2 (6 bases). Trimming stripped 0 bases from V and 4 bases from J, with 21 bases between. The CDR3 has 18 residues. The V gene's germline CDR1 is SGHNT and CDR2 YYREEE (reference sequence). The CDR3 nucleotides read TGTGCCAGCAGCTTGGATTACAGTACCCCCGGGGGTCCAGATACGCAGTATTTT. Its protein product is CASSLDYSTPGGPDTQYF.